This T cell receptor (beta chain) was sequenced during a study of blood T cell repertoires in COVID-19. Background on the study: COVID-19 samples collected from the United States, Italy and Spain covered acute and convalescent phases. PBMCs, B-cell-depleted T cells, or T cells were the source of the cDNA or gDNA that made up the material.

Per germline, CDR1 MNHEY and CDR2 SMNVEV (reference sequence). The CDR3 runs to 16 residues. Deletions cut 5 bases from V and 4 bases from J, with 19 bases between. In the study's own analysis: Cell counts per sample came from amplifying reference gene primers. Method: immunoSEQ multiplex PCR; TCRdb's copy keeps in-frame clones and lacks some. That table is the source of V, J and clone size, and D and trimming were worked out from the DNA. The sample holds around 15,000 clones, approximately 88% seen once. The receptor was derived from a man in his sixties with acute or convalescent COVID-19. This chain joins TRBV27 and TRBJ2-3; perhaps TRBD1 as D (5 bases). The specimen was peripheral blood. The chain's CDR3 is CASSTPARARADTQYF. DNA of the CDR3: TGTGCCAGCAGTACCCCCGCCAGGGCTAGGGCAGATACGCAGTATTTT.